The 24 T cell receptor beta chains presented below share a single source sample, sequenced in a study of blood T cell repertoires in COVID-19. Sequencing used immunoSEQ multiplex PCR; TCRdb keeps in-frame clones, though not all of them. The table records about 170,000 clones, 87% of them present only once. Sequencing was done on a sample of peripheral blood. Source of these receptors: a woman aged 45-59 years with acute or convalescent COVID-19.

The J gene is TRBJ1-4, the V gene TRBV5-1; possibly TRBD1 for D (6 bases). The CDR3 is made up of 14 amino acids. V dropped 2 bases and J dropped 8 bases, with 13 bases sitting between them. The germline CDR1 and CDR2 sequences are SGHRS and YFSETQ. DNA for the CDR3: TGCGCCAGCAGCTTATCACAGGGAAAGGAAAAACTGTTTTTT. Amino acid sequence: CASSLSQGKEKLFF.

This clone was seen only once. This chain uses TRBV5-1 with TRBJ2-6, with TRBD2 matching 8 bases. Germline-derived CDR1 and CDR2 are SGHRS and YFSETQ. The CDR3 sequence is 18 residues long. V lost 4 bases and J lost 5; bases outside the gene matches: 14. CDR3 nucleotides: TGCGCCAGCAGCAGGGCGAAGCGGGAGAGTAACAGGGCCAACGTCCTGACTTTC. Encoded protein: CASSRAKRESNRANVLTF.

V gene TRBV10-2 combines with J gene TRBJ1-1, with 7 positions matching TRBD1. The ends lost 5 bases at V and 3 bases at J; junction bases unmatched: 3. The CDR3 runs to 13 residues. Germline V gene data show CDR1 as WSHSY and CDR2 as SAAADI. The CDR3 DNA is TGCGCCAGCAGTTTCACAGGGGACACTGAAGCTTTCTTT. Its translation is CASSFTGDTEAFF.

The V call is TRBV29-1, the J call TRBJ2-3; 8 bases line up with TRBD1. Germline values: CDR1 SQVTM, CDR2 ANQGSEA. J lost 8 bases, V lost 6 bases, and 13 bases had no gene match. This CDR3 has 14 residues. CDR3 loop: CSVKTGADGGTQYF. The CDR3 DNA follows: TGCAGCGTGAAGACAGGGGCGGATGGGGGTACGCAGTATTTT.

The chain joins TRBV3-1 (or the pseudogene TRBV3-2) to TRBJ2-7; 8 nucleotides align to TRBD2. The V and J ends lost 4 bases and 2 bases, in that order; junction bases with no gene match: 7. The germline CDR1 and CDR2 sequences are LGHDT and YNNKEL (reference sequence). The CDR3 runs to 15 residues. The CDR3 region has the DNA TGTGCCAGCAGCCCCCGGGTTAGCGGGACCTACGAGCAGTACTTC. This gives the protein CASSPRVSGTYEQYF.

The CDR3 coding sequence is TGTGCCAGCAGCCACCCGGGACAGGGGCTAGGGATGAACACTGAAGCTTTCTTT. Its translation is CASSHPGQGLGMNTEAFF. V is TRBV4-2 and J is TRBJ1-1; 10 bases align to TRBD1. The CDR3 loop spans 18 amino acids. Germline assignment: CDR1 LGHNA and CDR2 YNFKEQ. The V and J ends lost 3 bases and 0 bases, in that order; junction bases with no gene match: 10.

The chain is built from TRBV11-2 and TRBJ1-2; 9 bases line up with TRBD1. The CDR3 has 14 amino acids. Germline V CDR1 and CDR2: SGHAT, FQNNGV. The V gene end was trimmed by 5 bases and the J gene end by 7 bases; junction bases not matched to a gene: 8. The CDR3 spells CASSPQTGGSGYTF. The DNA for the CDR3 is TGTGCCAGCAGCCCTCAGACAGGGGGAAGTGGCTACACCTTC.

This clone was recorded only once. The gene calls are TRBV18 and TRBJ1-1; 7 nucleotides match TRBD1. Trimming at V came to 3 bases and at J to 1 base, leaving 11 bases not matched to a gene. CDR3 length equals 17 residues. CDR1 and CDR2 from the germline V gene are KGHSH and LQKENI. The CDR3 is CASSPTGEMMGNTEAFF. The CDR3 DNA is TGTGCCAGCTCACCTACAGGGGAGATGATGGGGAACACTGAAGCTTTCTTT.

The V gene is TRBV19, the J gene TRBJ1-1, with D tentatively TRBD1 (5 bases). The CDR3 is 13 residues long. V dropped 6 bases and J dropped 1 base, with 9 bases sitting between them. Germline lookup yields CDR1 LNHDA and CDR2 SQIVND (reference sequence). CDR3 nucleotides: TGTGCCAGTAGGCAAGGGGCGAACACTGAAGCTTTCTTT. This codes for CASRQGANTEAFF.

The CDR3 loop reads CASSLDRGITEAFF. The CDR3 DNA sequence: TGTGCCAGCAGCTTAGATCGGGGGATCACTGAAGCTTTCTTT. This chain links TRBV7-9 with TRBJ1-1; a weak D match, TRBD1 (5 bases). CDR1 is SEHNR and CDR2 is FQNEAQ in the germline V gene (reference sequence). With 1 base removed from V and 4 bases from J, the gap between germline ends came to 10 bases. The CDR3 has 14 residues.

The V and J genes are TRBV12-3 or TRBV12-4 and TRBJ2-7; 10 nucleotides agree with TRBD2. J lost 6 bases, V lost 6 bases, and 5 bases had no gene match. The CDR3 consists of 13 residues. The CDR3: CASRRASGSEQYF. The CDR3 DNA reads TGTGCCAGCAGGAGAGCTAGCGGGAGCGAGCAGTACTTC.

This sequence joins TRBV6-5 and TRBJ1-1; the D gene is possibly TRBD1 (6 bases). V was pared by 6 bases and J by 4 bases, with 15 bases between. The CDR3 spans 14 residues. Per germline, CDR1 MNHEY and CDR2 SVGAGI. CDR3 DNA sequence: TGTGCCAGCAGATACGACAGGCGCGGCACTGAAGCTTTCTTT. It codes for CASRYDRRGTEAFF.

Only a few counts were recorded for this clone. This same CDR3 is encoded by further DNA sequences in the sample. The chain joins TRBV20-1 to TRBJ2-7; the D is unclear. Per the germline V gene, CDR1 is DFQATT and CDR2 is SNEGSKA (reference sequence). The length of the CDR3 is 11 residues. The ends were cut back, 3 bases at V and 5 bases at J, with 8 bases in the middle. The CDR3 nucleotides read TGCAGTGCTAGGTCTGGCCACGAGCAGTACTTC. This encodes CSARSGHEQYF.

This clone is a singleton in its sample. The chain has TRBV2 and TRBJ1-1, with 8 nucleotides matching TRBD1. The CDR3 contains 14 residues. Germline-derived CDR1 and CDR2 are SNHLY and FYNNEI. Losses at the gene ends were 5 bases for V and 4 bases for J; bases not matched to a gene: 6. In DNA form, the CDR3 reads TGTGCCAGCAGTTCGACAGGGGTGTCCACTGAAGCTTTCTTT. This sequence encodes CASSSTGVSTEAFF.

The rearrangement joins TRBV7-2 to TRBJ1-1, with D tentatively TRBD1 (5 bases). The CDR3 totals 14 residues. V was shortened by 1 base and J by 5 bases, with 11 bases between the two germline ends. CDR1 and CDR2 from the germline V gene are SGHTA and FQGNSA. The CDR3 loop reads CASSLVGGDTEAFF. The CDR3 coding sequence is TGTGCCAGCAGCTTAGTGGGGGGGGATACTGAAGCTTTCTTT. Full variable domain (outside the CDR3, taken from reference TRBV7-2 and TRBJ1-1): GAGVSQSPSNKVTEKGKDVELRCDPISGHTALYWYRQSLGQGLEFLIYFQGNSAPDKSGLPSDRFSAERTGGSVSTLTIQRTQQEDSAVYLCASSLVGGDTEAFFGQGTRLTVV.

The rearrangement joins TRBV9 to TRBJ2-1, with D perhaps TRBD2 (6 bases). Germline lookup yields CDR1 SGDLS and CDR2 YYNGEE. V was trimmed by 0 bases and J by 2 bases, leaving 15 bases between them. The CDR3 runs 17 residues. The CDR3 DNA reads TGTGCCAGCAGCGTAGCTGGGATGCGGGGTGCCTACAATGAGCAGTTCTTC. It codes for CASSVAGMRGAYNEQFF.

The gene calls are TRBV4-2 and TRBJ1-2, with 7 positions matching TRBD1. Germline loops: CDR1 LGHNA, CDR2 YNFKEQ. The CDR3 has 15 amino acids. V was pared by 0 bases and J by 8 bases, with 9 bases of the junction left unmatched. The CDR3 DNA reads TGTGCCAGCAGCCAAGATGCAGGGGGAGTTTTGGGCTACACCTTC. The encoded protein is CASSQDAGGVLGYTF.

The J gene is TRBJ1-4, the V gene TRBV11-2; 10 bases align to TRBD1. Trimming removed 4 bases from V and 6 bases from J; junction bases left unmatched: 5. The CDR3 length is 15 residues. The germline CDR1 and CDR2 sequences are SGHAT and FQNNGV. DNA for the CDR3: TGTGCCAGCAGCTCCCGACAGGGGGCGGATGAAAAACTGTTTTTT. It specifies CASSSRQGADEKLFF.

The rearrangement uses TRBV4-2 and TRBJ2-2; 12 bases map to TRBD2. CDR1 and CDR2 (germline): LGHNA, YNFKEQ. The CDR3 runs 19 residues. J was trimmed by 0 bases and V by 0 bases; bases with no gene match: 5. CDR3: CASSQDRLAGGTNTGELFF. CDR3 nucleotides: TGTGCCAGCAGCCAAGATCGGCTAGCGGGGGGGACGAACACCGGGGAGCTGTTTTTT.

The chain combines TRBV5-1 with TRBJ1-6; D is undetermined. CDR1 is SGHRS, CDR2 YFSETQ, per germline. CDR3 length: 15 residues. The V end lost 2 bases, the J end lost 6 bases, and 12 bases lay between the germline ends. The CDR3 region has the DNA TGCGCCAGCAGCTTTGAGGGATTAAGTAATTCACCCCTCCACTTT. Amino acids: CASSFEGLSNSPLHF.

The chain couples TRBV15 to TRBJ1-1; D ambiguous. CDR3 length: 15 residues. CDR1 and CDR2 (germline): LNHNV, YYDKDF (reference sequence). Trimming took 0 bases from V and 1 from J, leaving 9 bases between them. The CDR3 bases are TGTGCCACCAGCAGAGATTTAACACGGAACACTGAAGCTTTCTTT. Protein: CATSRDLTRNTEAFF.

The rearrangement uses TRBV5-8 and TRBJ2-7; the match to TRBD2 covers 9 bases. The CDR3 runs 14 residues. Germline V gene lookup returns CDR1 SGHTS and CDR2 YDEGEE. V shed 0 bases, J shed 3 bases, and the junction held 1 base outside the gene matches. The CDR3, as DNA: TGTGCCAGCAGCTTGGCTAGCGGGGACTACGAGCAGTACTTC. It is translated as CASSLASGDYEQYF.

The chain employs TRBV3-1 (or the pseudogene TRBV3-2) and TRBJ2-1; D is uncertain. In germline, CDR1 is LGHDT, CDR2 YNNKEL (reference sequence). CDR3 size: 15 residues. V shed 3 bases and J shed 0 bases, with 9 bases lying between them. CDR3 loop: CASSHSVASYNEQFF. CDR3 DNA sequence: TGTGCCAGCAGCCATTCGGTAGCCTCCTACAATGAGCAGTTCTTC.

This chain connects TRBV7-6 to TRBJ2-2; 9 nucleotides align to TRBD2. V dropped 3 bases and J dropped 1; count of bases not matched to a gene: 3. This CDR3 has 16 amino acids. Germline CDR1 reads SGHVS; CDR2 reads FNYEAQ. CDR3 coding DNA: TGTGCCAGCAGCTTTGTAGCGGGGGAGAACACCGGGGAGCTGTTTTTT. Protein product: CASSFVAGENTGELFF.